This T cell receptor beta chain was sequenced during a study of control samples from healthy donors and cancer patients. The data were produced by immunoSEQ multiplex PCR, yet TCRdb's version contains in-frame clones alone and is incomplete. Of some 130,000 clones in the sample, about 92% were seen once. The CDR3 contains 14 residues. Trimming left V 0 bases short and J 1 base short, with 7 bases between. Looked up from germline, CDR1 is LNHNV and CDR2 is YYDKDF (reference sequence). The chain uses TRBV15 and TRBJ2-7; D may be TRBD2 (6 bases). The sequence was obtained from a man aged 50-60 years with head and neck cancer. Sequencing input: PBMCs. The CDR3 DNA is TGTGCCACCAGCAGAGACGGGGGATCCTACGAGCAGTACTTC. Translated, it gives CATSRDGGSYEQYF.